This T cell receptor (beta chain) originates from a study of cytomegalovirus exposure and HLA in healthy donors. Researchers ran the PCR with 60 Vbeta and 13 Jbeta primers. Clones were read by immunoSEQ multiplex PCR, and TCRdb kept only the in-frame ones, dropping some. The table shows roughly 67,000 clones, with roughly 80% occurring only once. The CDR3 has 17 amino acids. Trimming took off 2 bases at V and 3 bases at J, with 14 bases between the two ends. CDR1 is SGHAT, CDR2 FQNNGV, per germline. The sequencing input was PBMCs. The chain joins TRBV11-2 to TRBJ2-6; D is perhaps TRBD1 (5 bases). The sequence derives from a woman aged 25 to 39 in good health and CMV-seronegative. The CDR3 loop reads CASSLMSGSSGANVLTF. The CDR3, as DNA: TGTGCCAGCAGCTTAATGTCAGGGTCGAGTGGGGCCAACGTCCTGACTTTC.